This record looks at one T cell receptor beta chain sequence and its context. The antigen remains undetermined. This entry belongs to a study of chemoradiotherapy in HPV16-positive cancers. Repeated repertoire sampling spanned the course of chemoradiotherapy. The study, taken as a whole, reports: HPV-specific T cells were functionally defined from only a couple of HPV16-positive patients. In HPV16-positive patients, HPV-responsive T-cell expansion tracked better recurrence-free survival. Non-HPV-specific T cells did not expand in tumors during treatment, whereas candidate HPV-specific clones and E7-related motifs did.

The protocol was immunoSEQ multiplex PCR, while the TCRdb copy is restricted to in-frame clones and leaves out a portion. The sample includes about 68,000 clones, roughly 90% of them seen just once. CDR3 length: 13 amino acids. Germline CDR1 SGHRS, CDR2 YFSETQ. Trimming took 4 bases from V and 4 from J, leaving 11 bases between them. The chain employs TRBV5-1 and TRBJ1-1; TRBD1 is a possible D gene (5 bases). This sequence was found in a human donor with HPV-associated anogenital cancer. The sample consisted of blood, taken from a patient who underwent chemoradiotherapy. In DNA form, the CDR3 reads TGCGCCAGCAGCCCGGACACGATCACTGAAGCTTTCTTT. It encodes CASSPDTITEAFF.